The 12 T cell receptor beta chains below all came from one sample that was sequenced in a study of T cells after yellow fever vaccination (dated by TCRdb to the late 2010s). The library was prepared using 5' RACE. The data were produced on an Illumina NovaSeq 6000. The public reads were reprocessed in TCRdb via fastp at Q25 and MiXCR, keeping in-frame beta chains. Every entry covers one CDR3 protein and lists the most common genes and DNA from its rows. The sample table records some 200,000 distinct CDR3 sequences; 3.2% of these occur just once. In total, the top ten clones hold about 3.3% of the sample. The label giving this sample's treatment or condition can be read as: live attenuated yellow fever vaccine strain. The sequencing here drew on CD4+ T cells sorted from PBMCs, taken 10 days after the yellow fever booster vaccination. All receptors come from a man between 18 and 35 years old who received the YFV17D yellow fever vaccine.

This clonotype was seen repeatedly, ten times or more. The rearrangement links TRBV11-2 to TRBJ2-2; D remains ambiguous. Trimming left V 5 bases short and J 7 bases short, with 8 bases between. CDR3 length: 12 residues. Germline loops: CDR1 SGHAT, CDR2 FQNNGV. The CDR3 nucleotides read TGTGCCAGCAGCCCCGTTGGCGGGGAGCTGTTTTTT. It codes for CASSPVGGELFF.

In its sample, this clonotype was seen a few times. The chain uses TRBV5-5 and TRBJ1-1; D not certain. The V and J ends lost 2 bases and 3 bases respectively, with 8 bases between them. Germline V CDR1 and CDR2: SGHKS, YYEKEE (reference sequence). The CDR3 totals 13 residues. DNA for the CDR3: TGTGCCAGCAGCTTCCATGTAGACACTGAAGCTTTCTTT. It is translated as CASSFHVDTEAFF.

The CDR3 DNA follows: TGCAGTGCTAGATCTCATCTTGGACTAGCGGGGGGCACAGATACGCAGTATTTT. Residues: CSARSHLGLAGGTDTQYF. This chain links TRBV20-1 with TRBJ2-3; 13 bases are a match to TRBD2. Germline V gives CDR1 DFQATT, CDR2 SNEGSKA (reference sequence). Germline trimming cut 2 bases from V and 1 base from J; bases unmatched to any gene: 9. This CDR3 is 18 amino acids long.

In its sample, this clonotype was seen many times. The rearrangement links TRBV7-8 to TRBJ1-2, with D hard to call. The CDR3 loop spans 13 amino acids. The ends were cut back, 2 bases at V and 8 bases at J, with 12 bases in the middle. Germline V gene lookup returns CDR1 SGHVS and CDR2 FQNEAQ. The CDR3 bases are TGTGCCAGCAGCTTACGAGACATACGGGGCTACACCTTC. It specifies CASSLRDIRGYTF.

The chain has TRBV5-1 and TRBJ2-3; TRBD2 aligns across 8 bases. This CDR3 is built from 16 residues. Germline V gives CDR1 SGHRS, CDR2 YFSETQ. V lost 4 bases, J lost 0 bases, and 7 bases stayed unmatched. For the CDR3, the DNA is TGCGCCAGCAGCCCCCGGGGGGGCACTAGCACAGATACGCAGTATTTT. Residues: CASSPRGGTSTDTQYF.

This clonotype has a count of ten or more. The rearrangement uses TRBV11-2 and TRBJ2-1; D might be TRBD1 or TRBD2, each matching 5 bases. The ends were cut back, 5 bases at V and 12 bases at J, with 20 bases in the middle. CDR3 size: 14 residues. Germline V gives CDR1 SGHAT, CDR2 FQNNGV. In nucleotides, the CDR3 is TGTGCCAGCAGCACCCTCGGTACTCCTGGGGGGCAGTTCTTC. Translating it yields CASSTLGTPGGQFF.

This clonotype was detected many times. This chain links TRBV6-5 with TRBJ1-1; D ambiguous. This CDR3 contains 13 residues. Trimming pared 1 base from V and 5 bases from J, leaving 8 bases between. Germline CDR1 reads MNHEY; CDR2 reads SVGAGI. CDR3 region: CASSYYRGTEAFF. The CDR3 nucleotides read TGTGCCAGCAGTTACTATCGAGGGACTGAAGCTTTCTTT.

On this clonotype itself: With a much larger clone just one base away, this may be a read error. The CDR3 protein is CSARRGGVERGQFF. CDR3 coding DNA: TGCAGTGCTAGACGCGGGGGGGTGGAGCGAGGGCAGTTTTTT. The chain has TRBV20-1 and TRBJ2-3, with 9 bases matching TRBD2. Per the germline V gene, CDR1 is DFQATT and CDR2 is SNEGSKA (reference sequence). The CDR3 loop spans 14 amino acids.

A few counts support this clonotype. V usage is TRBV5-1 and J usage is TRBJ1-1; D uncertain. The germline V gene encodes CDR1 SGHRS and CDR2 YFSETQ. The CDR3 has 14 amino acids. V was cut by 0 bases and J by 0 bases, with 6 bases left in between. CDR3: CASSLALLNTEAFF. CDR3 coding DNA: TGCGCCAGCAGCTTGGCCTTGTTGAACACTGAAGCTTTCTTT.

The sample holds many counts of this clonotype. The gene calls are TRBV11-2 and TRBJ2-7, with D possibly being TRBD1 or TRBD2 (6 bases each). Germline loops: CDR1 SGHAT, CDR2 FQNNGV. V was clipped by 0 bases and J by 6 bases, with 12 bases between them. The CDR3 extends over 14 amino acids. The CDR3 loop reads CASSLDHGGREQYF. CDR3 bases: TGTGCCAGCAGCTTAGATCATGGGGGGCGCGAGCAGTACTTC.

This clonotype was counted at least ten times. The gene calls are TRBV5-4 and TRBJ2-5; TRBD2 matches at 11 bases. V lost 5 bases and J lost 5; bases outside the gene matches: 5. Germline V CDR1 and CDR2: SGHNT, YYREEE (reference sequence). The CDR3 length is 14 residues. The CDR3 protein is CASSLAGGFETQYF. The CDR3 DNA sequence: TGTGCCAGCAGTTTAGCGGGGGGGTTTGAGACCCAGTACTTC.

The V gene is TRBV30, the J gene TRBJ1-1; D is uncertain. V was shortened by 0 bases and J by 7 bases, with 6 bases between the two germline ends. The CDR3 has 11 amino acids. Germline assignment: CDR1 GTSNPN and CDR2 SVGIG (reference sequence). CDR3 protein: CAWSVYIEAFF. Written as DNA, the CDR3 is TGTGCCTGGAGTGTATATATTGAAGCTTTCTTT.